This T cell receptor (beta chain) was documented in a study of blood T cell repertoires in COVID-19. As for the study in general: Material from acute and convalescent COVID-19 was sourced from the United States, Italy and Spain.

Seattle researchers signed up patients amid active infection and tracked them longitudinally. This CDR3 has 14 amino acids. Germline CDR1 reads SNHLY; CDR2 reads FYNNEI. The V gene end was trimmed by 6 bases and the J gene end by 0 bases; junction bases not matched to a gene: 1. Using immunoSEQ multiplex PCR, the repertoire was profiled, and TCRdb retains in-frame clones only, with some absent. The table has tens of thousands of clones, approximately 80% seen once. The rearrangement uses TRBV2 and TRBJ1-5; 8 positions agree with TRBD1. The sequence came from a man in his thirties or forties with COVID-19, enrolled during active disease. The sequencing sample was made of peripheral blood. CDR3 in amino acids: CASRGQASNQPQHF. The CDR3 DNA follows: TGTGCCAGCAGGGGACAGGCTAGCAATCAGCCCCAGCATTTT. Variable domain in full (rest from reference TRBV2 and TRBJ1-5): EPEVTQTPSHQVTQMGQEVILRCVPISNHLYFYWYRQILGQKVEFLVSFYNNEISEKSEIFDDQFSVERPDGSNFTLKIRSTKLEDSAMYFCASRGQASNQPQHFGDGTRLSIL.